The present TCR beta chain was sequenced within a study of blood T cell repertoires in COVID-19. Study background: The study drew acute and convalescent COVID-19 samples from the United States, Italy and Spain. PBMCs, B-cell-depleted T cells, or T cells provided the cDNA or gDNA that made up the material.

In the original workflow: Using reference gene primer amplification, nucleated cell counts were estimated. Repertoires were generated with immunoSEQ multiplex PCR, while TCRdb's copy carries only in-frame clones and drops some. That table gives V, J and clone size, and the DNA gave D and trimming. The sample lists about 280,000 clones, around 87% occurring once. The CDR3 length is 14 residues. Per germline, CDR1 LGHNA and CDR2 YSLEER. V was trimmed by 0 bases and J by 6 bases, leaving 9 bases between them. The sequenced sample was peripheral blood. The chain combines TRBV4-3 with TRBJ1-5; D is unclear. The receptor was derived from a woman in her 30s who had recovered from COVID-19. This chain's CDR3 is CASSQERRGQPQHF. CDR3 DNA sequence: TGCGCCAGCAGCCAAGAGAGGCGGGGTCAGCCCCAGCATTTT.